The present TCR beta chain was sequenced within a study of identical twins. Germline values: CDR1 SGHTA, CDR2 FQGNSA. This CDR3 comprises 17 residues. The ends lost 5 bases at V and 4 bases at J; junction bases unmatched: 15. The cDNA had a unique molecular identifier and a template-switch universal primer site. TCRdb recomputed calls from the 5' RACE reads with MiXCR, one row per CDR3 protein. In the table there are 540,000 or so distinct CDR3 sequences, around 22% of which are singletons. The same sample was also studied in work on yellow fever vaccine responses in identical twins.

The source material was CD4+ T cells sorted from blood. The TCR comes from a woman younger than 30 in good health. V and J are TRBV7-2 and TRBJ2-3; 7 bases match TRBD2. The CDR3 DNA reads as TGTGCCAGCAGCCGTAACCACGGGACTACCAGGCCAGATACGCAGTATTTT. This translates into CASSRNHGTTRPDTQYF.